The source of this T cell receptor beta chain is a study of T-cell reconstitution after alpha-beta-depleted transplantation in children. The germline gives CDR1 SQVTM, CDR2 ANQGSEA. Deletions cut 4 bases from V and 2 bases from J, with 11 bases between. The CDR3 has 13 residues. With respect to this clonotype: Its matching antigen is unknown.

Researchers prepared the TCRbeta library using unique molecular identifiers, the study reports. TCRdb analysed the PCR reads with MiXCR anew, one entry per CDR3 protein. The table lists about 580,000 distinct CDR3 sequences, 20% to 25% of them singletons, with 14% in the top ten. Broader study findings: Among T cells one year after transplant, newly produced cells accounted for most counts and diversity.

The specimen was PBMCs, mostly from graft donor cells, collected 360 days after TCRalphabeta/CD19-depleted stem cell transplant. The chain couples TRBV29-1 to TRBJ2-5; D possibly corresponds to TRBD2 (6 bases). The clonotype comes from a boy younger than two who had a stem cell transplant for acute myeloid leukemia, so the T cells may come from the graft donor. CDR3: CSVGGGDQETQYF. CDR3 nucleotide sequence: TGCAGCGTTGGTGGCGGGGATCAAGAGACCCAGTACTTC.